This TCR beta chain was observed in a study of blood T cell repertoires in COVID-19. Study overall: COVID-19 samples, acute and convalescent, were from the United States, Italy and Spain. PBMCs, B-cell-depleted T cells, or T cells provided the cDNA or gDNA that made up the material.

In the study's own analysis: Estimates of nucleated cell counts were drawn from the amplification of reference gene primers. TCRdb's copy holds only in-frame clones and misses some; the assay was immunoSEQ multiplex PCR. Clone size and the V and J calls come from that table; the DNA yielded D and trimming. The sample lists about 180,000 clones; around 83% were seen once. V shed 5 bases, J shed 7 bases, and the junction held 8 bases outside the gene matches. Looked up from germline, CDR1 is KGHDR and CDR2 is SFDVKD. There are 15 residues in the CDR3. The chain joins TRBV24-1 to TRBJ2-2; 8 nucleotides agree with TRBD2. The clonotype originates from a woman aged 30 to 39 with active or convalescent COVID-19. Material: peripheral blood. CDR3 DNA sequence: TGTGCCACCAGTGCCCTAGGGCTAGCGGGCGGGGAGCTGTTTTTT. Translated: CATSALGLAGGELFF.